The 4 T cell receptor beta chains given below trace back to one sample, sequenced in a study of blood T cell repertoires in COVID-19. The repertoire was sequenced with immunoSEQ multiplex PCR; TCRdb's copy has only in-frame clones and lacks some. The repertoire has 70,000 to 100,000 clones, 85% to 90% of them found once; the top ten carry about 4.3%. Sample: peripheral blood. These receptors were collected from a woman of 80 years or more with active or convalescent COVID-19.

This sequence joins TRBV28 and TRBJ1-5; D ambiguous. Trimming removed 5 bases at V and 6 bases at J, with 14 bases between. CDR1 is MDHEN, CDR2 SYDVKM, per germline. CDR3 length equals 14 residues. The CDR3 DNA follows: TGTGCCAGCAGTCCTTCGGGAACAATTCAGCCCCAGCATTTT. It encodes CASSPSGTIQPQHF.

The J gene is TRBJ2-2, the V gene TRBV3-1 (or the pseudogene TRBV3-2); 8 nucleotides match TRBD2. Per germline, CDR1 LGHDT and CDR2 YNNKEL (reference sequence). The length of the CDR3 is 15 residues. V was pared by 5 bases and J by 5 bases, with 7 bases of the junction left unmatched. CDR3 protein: CASSRPRGGTGELFF. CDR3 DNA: TGTGCCAGCAGCAGACCTCGGGGGGGAACCGGGGAGCTGTTTTTT.

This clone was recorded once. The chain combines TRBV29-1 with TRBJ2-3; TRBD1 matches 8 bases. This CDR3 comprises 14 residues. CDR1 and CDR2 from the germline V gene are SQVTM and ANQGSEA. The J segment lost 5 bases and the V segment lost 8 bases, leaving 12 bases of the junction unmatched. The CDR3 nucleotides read TGCAGCACCGGACAGGGCTCGGGTATAGATACGCAGTATTTT. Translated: CSTGQGSGIDTQYF.

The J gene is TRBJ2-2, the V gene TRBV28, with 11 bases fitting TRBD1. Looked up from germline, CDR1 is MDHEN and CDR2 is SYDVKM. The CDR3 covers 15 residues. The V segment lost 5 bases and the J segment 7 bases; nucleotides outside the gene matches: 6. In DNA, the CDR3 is TGTGCCAGCAGTACTCCGGGACAGGGGGACGGGGAGCTGTTTTTT. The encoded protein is CASSTPGQGDGELFF.